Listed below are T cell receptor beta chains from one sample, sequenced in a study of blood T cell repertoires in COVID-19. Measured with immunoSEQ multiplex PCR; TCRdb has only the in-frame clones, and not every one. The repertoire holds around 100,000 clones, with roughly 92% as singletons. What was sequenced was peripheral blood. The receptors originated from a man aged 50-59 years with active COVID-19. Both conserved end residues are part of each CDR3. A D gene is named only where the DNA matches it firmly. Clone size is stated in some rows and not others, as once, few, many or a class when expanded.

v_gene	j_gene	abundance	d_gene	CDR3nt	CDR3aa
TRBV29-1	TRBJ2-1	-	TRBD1	TGCAGCGTCCTCTTGGGGACAGGGGGCTACAATGAGCAGTTCTTC	CSVLLGTGGYNEQFF
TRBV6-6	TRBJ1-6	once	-	TGTGCCAGCAGTTACTGGGCCGTTGATAATTCACCCCTCCACTTT	CASSYWAVDNSPLHF
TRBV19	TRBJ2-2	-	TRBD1	TGTGCCAGTAGAAGACAGGGAAACACCGGGGAGCTGTTTTTT	CASRRQGNTGELFF
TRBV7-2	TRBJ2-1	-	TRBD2	TGTGCCAGCACCGATTGGGGGAGGGCCGGTAATGAGCAGTTCTTC	CASTDWGRAGNEQFF
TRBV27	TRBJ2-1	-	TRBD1	TGTGCCAGCACGTTAACAAGACCCGGGACAGGGGACTACAATGAGCAGTTCTTC	CASTLTRPGTGDYNEQFF
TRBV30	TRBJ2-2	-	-	TGTGCCTGGAGTGTACAGGGGAACACCGGGGAGCTGTTTTTT	CAWSVQGNTGELFF
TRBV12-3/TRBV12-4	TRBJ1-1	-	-	TGTGCCAGCAGTTTGAGGAGGAACACTGAAGCTTTCTTT	CASSLRRNTEAFF
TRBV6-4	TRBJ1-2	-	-	TGTGCCAGCAGTGACGGTATAAACAAGGGCTACACCTTC	CASSDGINKGYTF
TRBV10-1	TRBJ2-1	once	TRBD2	TGCGCCAGCAGTGATTCGGGAGGGCCCTACAATGAGCAGTTCTTC	CASSDSGGPYNEQFF
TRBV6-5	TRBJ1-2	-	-	TGTGCCAGCAGGGACAGACCATATGGCTACACCTTC	CASRDRPYGYTF
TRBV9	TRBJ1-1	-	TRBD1	TGTGCCAGCAGCGTTGAGCCGGGACAGGGGCGTGAAGCTTTCTTT	CASSVEPGQGREAFF
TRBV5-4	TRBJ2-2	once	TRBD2	TGTGCCAGCAGCCCAATCGGACTAGCGGGAGGCACCGGGGAGCTGTTTTTT	CASSPIGLAGGTGELFF
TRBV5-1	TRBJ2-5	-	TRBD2	TGCGCCAGCAGCTTGGAAGCGGGGGTCCAAGAGACCCAGTACTTC	CASSLEAGVQETQYF
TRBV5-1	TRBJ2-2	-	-	TGCGCCAGCAGCTTTTCTGACTACACCGGGGAGCTGTTTTTT	CASSFSDYTGELFF
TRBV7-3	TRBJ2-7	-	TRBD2	TGTGCCAGCAGCCCAAGCGGGGGGGCCTCCGAGCAGTACTTC	CASSPSGGASEQYF
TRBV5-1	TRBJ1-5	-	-	TGCGCCAGCAGCTCCACCCCAGGGTGGCCCCAGCATTTT	CASSSTPGWPQHF
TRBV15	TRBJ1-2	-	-	TGTGCCACCAGCAGCATTCGAGGATATGGCTACACCTTC	CATSSIRGYGYTF
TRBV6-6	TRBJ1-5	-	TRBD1	TGTGCCAGCAGTCACACTTACCCTCAGACAGGGGAGGGTAGTAGCATAAGCAATCAGCCCCAGCATTTT	CASSHTYPQTGEGSSISNQPQHF
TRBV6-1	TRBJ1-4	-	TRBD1	TGTGCCAGCAGTGAAAGACAGGGAACGGAACTGTTTTTT	CASSERQGTELFF
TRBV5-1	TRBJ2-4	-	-	TGCGCCAGCAGCTTGGACTCAAGAATAGCCAAAAACATTCAGTACTTC	CASSLDSRIAKNIQYF
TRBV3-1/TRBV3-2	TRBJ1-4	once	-	TGTGCCAGCAGCCAAGGGTGGGGGGCTAATGAAAAACTGTTTTTT	CASSQGWGANEKLFF
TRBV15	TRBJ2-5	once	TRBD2	TGTGCCACCAGCAGAGATAACAGCGGGAGTGAGACCCAGTACTTC	CATSRDNSGSETQYF
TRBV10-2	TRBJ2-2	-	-	TGCGCCAGCAGTGAGGCGGCCTACACCGGGGAGCTGTTTTTT	CASSEAAYTGELFF
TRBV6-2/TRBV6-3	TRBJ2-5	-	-	TGTGCCAGCAGTTACATCGTGGGGCGGTTGCAAGAGACCCAGTACTTC	CASSYIVGRLQETQYF
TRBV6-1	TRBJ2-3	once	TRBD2	TGTGCCAGCAGTGATATAGATCTGGGAGGGGCAGGGTCAGATACGCAGTATTTT	CASSDIDLGGAGSDTQYF
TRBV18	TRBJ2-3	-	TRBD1	TGTGCCAGCTCACCACGGTCCCTCATTGGACAGGTCACAGATACGCAGTATTTT	CASSPRSLIGQVTDTQYF
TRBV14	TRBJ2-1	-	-	TGTGCCAGCAGCCAAGCAGGCCCTCGTCTATACGAGCAGTTCTTC	CASSQAGPRLYEQFF
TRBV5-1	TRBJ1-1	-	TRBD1	TGCGCCAGCAGCTTGGAAGGACAGGGATCCACTGAAGCTTTCTTT	CASSLEGQGSTEAFF
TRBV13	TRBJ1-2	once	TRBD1	TGTGCCAGCAGCTTTCAGGGGGCGCGGGGCTACACCTTC	CASSFQGARGYTF
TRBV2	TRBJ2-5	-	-	TGTGCCAGCAGCGGGAGACTGGAACAAGAGACCCAGTACTTC	CASSGRLEQETQYF
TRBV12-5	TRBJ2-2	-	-	TGTGCTAGTGGTAACGACAGGCGGACCGGGGAGCTGTTTTTT	CASGNDRRTGELFF
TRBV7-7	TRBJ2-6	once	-	TGTGCCAGCAGCCCACTCCCCAACTCTGGGGCCAACGTCCTGACTTTC	CASSPLPNSGANVLTF